Here is one T cell receptor (beta chain) with its context. It has no known antigen specificity. No much larger clone exists at a distance of one base, and base qualities are not known. The record originates from a study of T cells in Graves' hyperthyroidism and ophthalmopathy (dated by TCRdb to between 2017 and 2020). In terms of the full investigation: Peripheral blood was sampled at the time of initial diagnosis, prior to any treatment. A discovery cohort of around 98 patients, 43 with Graves' ophthalmopathy and over 55 with stable Graves' hyperthyroidism, was used to find distinguishing TCR V-J signatures. Prospective prediction of ophthalmopathy was tested in an independent validation cohort of 18 to 20 hyperthyroidism patients and approximately 17 patients who later progressed to ophthalmopathy. The 100 discovery patients were randomly split 7:3 into training and test sets. In addition, the study compared T-cell repertoires in thyroid tissue and in blood from about 6 Graves' hyperthyroidism patients. Following sampling, methimazole starting at 30 mg daily was given to hyperthyroidism patients, and high-dose intravenous methylprednisolone was given to ophthalmopathy patients. The paper reports TCR Vbeta CDR3 sequencing of over 130 peripheral blood samples: approximately 41 ophthalmopathy, under 80 hyperthyroidism and 17 progressor patients. The full study reports these points: Most expanded thyroid clonotypes (frequency above 0.001) were also detected in blood, suggesting blood repertoires may reflect thyroid immune responses. No statistical method was used to fix the sample size in advance, and group allocation was not hidden from the investigators. In validation, progression to ophthalmopathy was predicted by the model with nearly 71% sensitivity and under 85% specificity, a median of around 6.5 months before onset. A 13 V-J signature model separated ophthalmopathy from stable hyperthyroidism, with about 88% sensitivity and about 81% specificity in cross-validation and 80%/75% in testing.

Ophthalmopathy patients had moderately to severely active disease, Clinical Activity Score of at least 3, NOSPECS grade of at least 4, and duration under 3 months. The study excluded patients with uncontrolled infections, other autoimmune diseases, pregnancy or lactation. Diagnoses were established on the basis of clinical symptoms, serum thyroxine and TRAb, thyroid ultrasound, and orbital computed tomography. PBMCs were isolated from around 10 ml of fresh peripheral blood by Ficoll-Paque density gradient centrifugation. Total RNA was extracted with Trizol reagent, and quality was checked on an Agilent 2100 Bioanalyzer. Amplification of TCR beta CDR3 regions was carried out from RNA transcripts. The first round of RT-PCR for the TCR CDR3 was performed with the HTBI primer set and the Qiagen OneStep RT-PCR kit. Libraries were constructed in a second round of multiplex PCR, after which size selection and purification were performed. Sequencing of the libraries was done on an Illumina HiSeq2000 using paired-end 100 bp reads. The study's processing was this. Raw data were processed with SOAPnuke, discarding reads with adapters, uncalled bases, mean Phred below 15, or no exact constant-primer or identifier match. COPE v1.2.5 was used to merge the high-quality paired reads, and each unique nucleotide sequence was defined as a clonotype. Clonotypes were aligned to IMGT TRBV, TRBD and TRBJ reference segments using MiTCR v1.1. Analysis was restricted to V-J combinations with a frequency above 0.0001, which covered just over 98% of repertoires. A TCS score was defined as the ratio between F50 (clonal expansion) and ExV (chaos), using BLOSUM62-based TCRdist between CDR3 peptides within each V-J. Welch's t-statistics and random forest reduced 450 to 600 V-J features to some 14, which were used in a naive Bayes classifier (R e1071). TCRdb trimmed public reads at Q25 via fastp, called clones via MiXCR and kept in-frame beta chains. Rows merge per CDR3 protein into single entries with the most common DNA and genes. For this entry, the V and J calls and clone size follow TCRdb and not the study's own pipeline. Present in this sample are 500,000 to 750,000 distinct CDR3 sequences, 12% to 15% of which were seen just once. The ten largest clones capture 6.5% to 9% of the sample.

The CDR3, from cysteine to phenylalanine, totals 14 residues. This entry keeps only the CDR3 DNA: 42 bases, framed from base 1. Looking up the germline V gene yields CDR1 MNHNS and CDR2 SASEGT. Ends trimmed: V by 6 bases, J by 1 base; bases unmatched to a gene: 3. The chain was built from TRBV6-1 and TRBJ1-5; 7 bases in the junction line up with TRBD1. The sequence was collected from a woman under 30 with Graves' ophthalmopathy. The sequencing sample was made of blood. In nucleotide form, the sequence is TGTGCCAGCAGGAGGGGGCCAAGCAATCAGCCCCAGCATTTT. Translated, it gives CASRRGPSNQPQHF.